This is a list of T cell receptor beta chains from one sample in a study of radiotherapy plus CTLA-4 blockade in lung cancer. Some clones are missing from TCRdb's copy, which holds only in-frame ones; the method was immunoSEQ multiplex PCR. In the table there are about 97,000 clones, 65% to 85% of which are singletons. Sequencing was performed on peripheral blood, taken from a patient treated with radiotherapy plus ipilimumab. Source of these receptors: a human donor with non-small cell lung cancer who had a partial response to radiotherapy plus ipilimumab. Some clones in this sample may be carry-over from other donors' samples. Both conserved end residues are part of each CDR3. The order of the fields is V gene, J gene, clone size, D gene, CDR3 protein, CDR3 DNA. A D gene is named only where the DNA matches it firmly. Size is stated for part of the rows, as once, few or many counts, or as a class when the clone is expanded.

>TRBV9|TRBJ1-4|once|NA
CASSVDGVNEKLFF
TGTGCCAGCAGCGTAGACGGGGTCAATGAAAAACTGTTTTTT
>TRBV12-5|TRBJ2-1|once|TRBD1
CASGVPGQYNEQFF
TGTGCTAGTGGTGTACCGGGACAGTACAATGAGCAGTTCTTC
>TRBV7-2|TRBJ2-7|NA|TRBD2
CASSVSGTSGSYEQYF
TGTGCCAGCAGCGTTTCCGGGACTAGCGGCTCCTACGAGCAGTACTTC
>TRBV7-8|TRBJ2-7|NA|NA
CASSLGPGQYEQYF
TGTGCCAGCAGCTTAGGACCAGGGCAATACGAGCAGTACTTC
>TRBV4-3|TRBJ1-4|few|TRBD1
CASSQARGREKLFF
TGCGCCAGCAGCCAAGCCAGGGGGCGTGAAAAACTGTTTTTT
>TRBV27|TRBJ2-1|once|NA
CASSPRGGGFYNEQFF
TGTGCCAGCAGTCCCCGGGGTGGAGGATTCTACAATGAGCAGTTCTTC
>TRBV7-2|TRBJ1-1|NA|NA
CASSLRGGGTTEAFF
TGTGCCAGCAGCTTAAGGGGAGGGGGTACCACTGAAGCTTTCTTT
>TRBV7-8|TRBJ2-2|NA|TRBD2
CASSLRSRPSGNTGELFF
TGTGCCAGCAGCTTAAGGTCACGTCCTAGCGGGAACACCGGGGAGCTGTTTTTT
>TRBV19|TRBJ2-3|few|TRBD1
CASSKQGPDTQYF
TGTGCCAGTAGTAAACAGGGGCCAGATACGCAGTATTTT
>TRBV19|TRBJ2-3|NA|NA
CASTAGDTQYF
TGTGCCAGTACCGCGGGGGATACGCAGTATTTT
>TRBV27|TRBJ2-3|NA|TRBD1
CASSSTGADTQYF
TGTGCCAGCAGCTCTACAGGGGCGGATACGCAGTATTTT
>TRBV6-6|TRBJ1-6|NA|NA
CASRDRFNSPLHF
TGTGCCAGCAGAGACAGGTTTAATTCACCCCTCCACTTT
>TRBV7-9|TRBJ2-1|NA|NA
CASSLGAATYNEQFF
TGTGCCAGCAGCTTGGGGGCAGCGACCTACAATGAGCAGTTCTTC
>TRBV4-3|TRBJ1-1|NA|NA
CASSQDPQGVNTEAFF
TGCGCCAGCAGCCAAGATCCGCAGGGCGTGAACACTGAAGCTTTCTTT
>TRBV5-4|TRBJ1-1|NA|TRBD1
CASSLGRGLGTEAFF
TGTGCCAGCAGCTTGGGGAGGGGGCTCGGCACTGAAGCTTTCTTT
>TRBV6-1|TRBJ2-5|once|NA
CASNTNRQETQYF
TGTGCCAGCAATACCAACAGGCAAGAGACCCAGTACTTC
>TRBV6-1|TRBJ2-1|NA|TRBD2
CASQLLAGVYNEQFF
TGTGCCAGCCAACTACTAGCGGGAGTATACAATGAGCAGTTCTTC
>TRBV2|TRBJ2-5|NA|NA
CASKPGIQETQYF
TGTGCCAGCAAGCCAGGTATACAAGAGACCCAGTACTTC
>TRBV2|TRBJ2-7|NA|TRBD1
CASVVRDSSYEQYF
TGTGCCAGCGTGGTAAGGGACAGCTCCTACGAGCAGTACTTC
>TRBV4-3|TRBJ2-1|once|NA
CASSQDWTNLNVGEQFF
TGCGCCAGCAGCCAAGACTGGACAAACCTTAACGTGGGTGAGCAGTTCTTC
>TRBV18|TRBJ2-5|NA|TRBD1
CASSLTGTGEGTQYF
TGTGCCAGCTCACTGACCGGGACAGGGGAAGGGACCCAGTACTTC
>TRBV6-1|TRBJ1-5|NA|TRBD1
CASSERGQTPGQPQHF
TGTGCCAGCAGTGAAAGGGGACAGACCCCCGGTCAGCCCCAGCATTTT
>TRBV28|TRBJ1-5|NA|NA
CASSGPRAGVSGSNQPQHF
TGTGCCAGCAGTGGACCCCGAGCTGGGGTGAGCGGAAGCAATCAGCCCCAGCATTTT
>TRBV27|TRBJ1-2|NA|TRBD1
CASSFSGQGGNYGYTF
TGTGCCAGCAGTTTCTCGGGACAGGGGGGGAACTATGGCTACACCTTC
>TRBV6-5|TRBJ1-6|NA|NA
CASTSIGISPLHF
TGTGCCAGCACCTCCATCGGGATTTCACCCCTCCACTTT
>TRBV28|TRBJ2-1|NA|TRBD1
CASRTVGQGAINEQFF
TGTGCCAGCAGGACTGTGGGGCAGGGGGCTATCAATGAGCAGTTCTTC
>TRBV7-2|TRBJ2-3|NA|NA
CASRREGGGTDTQYF
TGTGCCAGCAGACGAGAGGGAGGTGGAACAGATACGCAGTATTTT
>TRBV28|TRBJ2-2|NA|NA
CASSLYWRKNTGELFF
TGTGCCAGCAGTTTATATTGGCGGAAAAACACCGGGGAGCTGTTTTTT
>TRBV11-2|TRBJ1-4|NA|NA
CASSLYGEKLFF
TGTGCCAGCAGCTTATACGGTGAAAAACTGTTTTTT
>TRBV19|TRBJ1-5|NA|TRBD1
CASSSTPGQGNQPQHF
TGTGCCAGTAGTTCAACTCCGGGACAGGGGAATCAGCCCCAGCATTTT
>TRBV6-1|TRBJ1-1|NA|TRBD1
CASSPGGHTEAFF
TGTGCCAGCAGCCCAGGGGGCCACACTGAAGCTTTCTTT
>TRBV28|TRBJ1-5|NA|NA
CASSPGDRRPQHF
TGTGCCAGCAGTCCCGGGGATCGTCGGCCCCAGCATTTT
>TRBV2|TRBJ2-5|few|NA
CASSELAETQYF
TGTGCCAGCAGTGAACTAGCGGAGACCCAGTACTTC
>TRBV6-1|TRBJ1-5|few|NA
CASSEGMRFGQPQHF
TGTGCCAGCAGTGAAGGTATGAGGTTCGGTCAGCCCCAGCATTTT
>TRBV19|TRBJ1-1|NA|TRBD1
CASSKDRGSHTEAFF
TGTGCCAGTAGCAAGGACAGGGGCAGTCACACTGAAGCTTTCTTT
>TRBV5-1|TRBJ2-3|NA|TRBD2
CASSFSTSVNTDTQYF
TGCGCCAGCAGCTTCTCGACTAGCGTGAACACAGATACGCAGTATTTT
>TRBV6-5|TRBJ1-1|NA|NA
CASSGRRDRAFF
TGTGCCAGCAGTGGCCGCAGGGATAGGGCTTTCTTT
>TRBV5-1|TRBJ1-6|NA|NA
CASSPGNSPLHF
TGCGCCAGCAGCCCAGGGAATTCGCCCCTCCACTTT
>TRBV2|TRBJ2-1|NA|TRBD2
CADRTSGGNEQFF
TGTGCCGACAGGACTAGCGGGGGGAATGAGCAGTTCTTC
>TRBV7-9|TRBJ1-1|NA|TRBD1
CASSLVQGGSEAFF
TGTGCCAGCAGCTTAGTACAAGGGGGCTCTGAAGCTTTCTTT
>TRBV4-2|TRBJ1-1|NA|TRBD1
CASSRGTGDTEAFF
TGTGCCAGCAGCCGAGGGACAGGGGACACTGAAGCTTTCTTT
>TRBV19|TRBJ1-3|NA|NA
CASSIGSRAGNTIYF
TGTGCCAGTAGTATTGGCAGCCGAGCGGGAAACACCATATATTTT
>TRBV19|TRBJ2-3|NA|TRBD2
CASSNPHAGGTDTQYF
TGTGCCAGTAGTAACCCCCATGCGGGGGGCACAGATACGCAGTATTTT
>TRBV28|TRBJ2-3|NA|TRBD2
CASSFPGLAVVDTQYF
TGTGCCAGCAGTTTCCCGGGACTAGCGGTCGTAGATACGCAGTATTTT
>TRBV6-1|TRBJ2-7|NA|TRBD2
CASSQSSGGFHEQYF
TGTGCCAGCAGTCAATCTAGCGGGGGGTTCCACGAGCAGTACTTC
>TRBV19|TRBJ2-3|few|TRBD2
CASSGTSGGAMTDTQYF
TGTGCCAGTAGTGGGACTAGCGGGGGGGCGATGACAGATACGCAGTATTTT
>TRBV11-3|TRBJ2-3|NA|TRBD1
CASSSGQGADTQYF
TGTGCCAGCAGCTCGGGACAGGGGGCTGATACGCAGTATTTT